The sequence of this T cell receptor (beta chain) was determined in a study of blood T cell repertoires in COVID-19. In the authors' methods: Counts of nucleated cells, estimated from reference gene primer amplification, were obtained. The data were produced by immunoSEQ multiplex PCR, yet TCRdb's version contains in-frame clones alone and is incomplete. That table supplies the V and J calls and clone size; D and trimming were determined from the DNA. The sample records under 450,000 clones, roughly four fifths being singletons. CDR3 length equals 18 residues. From germline, CDR1 is SGHNT and CDR2 YENEEA. Trimming left V 5 bases short and J 0 bases short, with 22 bases between. The study drew participants aged about 18 to 89 years from some 25 US areas. Participants reported their clinical history, and cohort assignment relied on those reports.

Sequenced: PBMCs or T cells enriched from blood (not recorded which). This TCR came from a woman in her 50s who had recovered from COVID-19. This sequence joins TRBV11-3 and TRBJ2-5, with D possibly being TRBD2 (6 bases). The CDR3 loop reads CASSHDGLALTHQETQYF. The CDR3 DNA reads as TGTGCCAGCAGCCACGACGGGCTAGCGCTAACCCACCAAGAGACCCAGTACTTC.